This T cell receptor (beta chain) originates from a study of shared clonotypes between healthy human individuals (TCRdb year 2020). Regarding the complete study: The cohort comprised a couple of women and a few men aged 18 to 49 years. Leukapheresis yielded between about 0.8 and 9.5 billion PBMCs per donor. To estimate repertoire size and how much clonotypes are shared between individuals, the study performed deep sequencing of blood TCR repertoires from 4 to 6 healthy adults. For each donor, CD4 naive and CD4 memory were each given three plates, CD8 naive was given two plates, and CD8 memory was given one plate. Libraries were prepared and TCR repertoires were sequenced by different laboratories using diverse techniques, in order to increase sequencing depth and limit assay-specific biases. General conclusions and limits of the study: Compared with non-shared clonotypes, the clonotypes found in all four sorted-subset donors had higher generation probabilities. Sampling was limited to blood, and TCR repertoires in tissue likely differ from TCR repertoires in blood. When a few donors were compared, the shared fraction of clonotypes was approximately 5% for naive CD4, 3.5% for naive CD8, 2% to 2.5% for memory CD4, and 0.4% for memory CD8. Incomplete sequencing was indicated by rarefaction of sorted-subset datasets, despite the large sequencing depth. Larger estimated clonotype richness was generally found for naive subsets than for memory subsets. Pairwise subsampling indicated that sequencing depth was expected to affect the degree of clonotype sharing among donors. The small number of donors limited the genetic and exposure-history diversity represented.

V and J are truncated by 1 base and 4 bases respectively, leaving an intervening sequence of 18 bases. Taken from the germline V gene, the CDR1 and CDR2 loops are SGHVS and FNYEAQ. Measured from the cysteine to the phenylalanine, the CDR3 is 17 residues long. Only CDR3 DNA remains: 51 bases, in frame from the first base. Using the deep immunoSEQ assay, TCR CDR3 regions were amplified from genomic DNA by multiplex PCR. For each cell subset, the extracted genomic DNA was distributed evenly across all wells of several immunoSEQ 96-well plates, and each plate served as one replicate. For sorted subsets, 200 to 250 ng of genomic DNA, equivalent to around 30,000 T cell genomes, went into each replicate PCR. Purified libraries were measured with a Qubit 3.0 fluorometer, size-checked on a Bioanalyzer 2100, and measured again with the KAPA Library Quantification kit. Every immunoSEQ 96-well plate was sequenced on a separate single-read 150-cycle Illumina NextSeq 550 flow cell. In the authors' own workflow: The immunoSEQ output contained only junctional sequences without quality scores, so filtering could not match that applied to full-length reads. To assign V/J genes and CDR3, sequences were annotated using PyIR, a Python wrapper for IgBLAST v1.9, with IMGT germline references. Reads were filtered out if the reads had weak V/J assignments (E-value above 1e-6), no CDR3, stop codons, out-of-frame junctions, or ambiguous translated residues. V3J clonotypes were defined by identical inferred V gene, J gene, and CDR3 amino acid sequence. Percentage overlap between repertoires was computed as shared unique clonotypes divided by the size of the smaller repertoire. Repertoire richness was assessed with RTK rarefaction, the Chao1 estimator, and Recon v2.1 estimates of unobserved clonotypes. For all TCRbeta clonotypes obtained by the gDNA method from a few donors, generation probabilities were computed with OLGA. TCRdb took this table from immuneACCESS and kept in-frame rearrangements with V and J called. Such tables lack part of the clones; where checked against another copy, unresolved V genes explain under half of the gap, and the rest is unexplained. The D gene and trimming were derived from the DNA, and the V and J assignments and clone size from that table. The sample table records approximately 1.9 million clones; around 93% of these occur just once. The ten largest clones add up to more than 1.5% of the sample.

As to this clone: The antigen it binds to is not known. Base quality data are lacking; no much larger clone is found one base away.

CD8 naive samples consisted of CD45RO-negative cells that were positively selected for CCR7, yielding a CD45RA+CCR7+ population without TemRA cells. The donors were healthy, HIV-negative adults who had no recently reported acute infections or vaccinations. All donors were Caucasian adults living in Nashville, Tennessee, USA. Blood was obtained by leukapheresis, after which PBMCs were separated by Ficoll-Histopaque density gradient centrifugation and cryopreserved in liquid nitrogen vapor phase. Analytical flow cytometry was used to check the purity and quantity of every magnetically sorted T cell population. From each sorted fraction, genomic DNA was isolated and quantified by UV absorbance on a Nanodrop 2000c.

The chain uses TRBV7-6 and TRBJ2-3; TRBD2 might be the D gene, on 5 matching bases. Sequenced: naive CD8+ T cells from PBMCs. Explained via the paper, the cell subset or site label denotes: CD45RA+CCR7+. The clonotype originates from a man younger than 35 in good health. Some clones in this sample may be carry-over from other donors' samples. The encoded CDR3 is CASSLVGGAERADTQYF. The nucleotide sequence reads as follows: TGTGCCAGCAGCTTAGTTGGCGGAGCGGAAAGGGCAGATACGCAGTATTTT.